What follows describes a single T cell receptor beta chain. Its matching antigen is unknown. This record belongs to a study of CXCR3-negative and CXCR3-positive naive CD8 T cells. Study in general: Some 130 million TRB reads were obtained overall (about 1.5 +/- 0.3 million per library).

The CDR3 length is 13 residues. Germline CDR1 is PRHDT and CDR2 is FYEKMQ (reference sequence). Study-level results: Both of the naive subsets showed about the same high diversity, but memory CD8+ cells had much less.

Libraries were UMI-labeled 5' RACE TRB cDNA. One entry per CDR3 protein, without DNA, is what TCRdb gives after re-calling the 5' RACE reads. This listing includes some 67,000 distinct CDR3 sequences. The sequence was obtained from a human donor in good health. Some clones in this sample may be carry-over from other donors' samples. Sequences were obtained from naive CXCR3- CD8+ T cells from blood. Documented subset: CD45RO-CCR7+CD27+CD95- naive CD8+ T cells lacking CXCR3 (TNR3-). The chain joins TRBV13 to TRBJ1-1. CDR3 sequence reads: CASSLEGNPEAFF.